The 13 T cell receptor beta chains listed next were all sequenced from one sample in a study of blood T cell repertoires in COVID-19. TCRdb keeps only in-frame clones here, not all; method: immunoSEQ multiplex PCR. The sample comprises 250,000 or so clones, approximately 88% of which are singletons, and around 3.6% rests with the top ten. Sequenced sample: PBMCs or T cells enriched from blood (not recorded which). All receptors come from a woman aged 25 to 39 who had been exposed to COVID-19.

The chain has TRBV19 and TRBJ1-5, with D possibly matching TRBD1 (6 bases). This CDR3 has 17 residues. Trimming removed 10 bases from V and 4 bases from J, with 26 bases in between. Germline lookup yields CDR1 LNHDA and CDR2 SQIVND (reference sequence). Written as DNA, the CDR3 is TGTGCCACCGGGGGGGCGTACCGGGACAACCCTAATCAGCCCCAGCATTTT. Translation: CATGGAYRDNPNQPQHF.

The V gene is TRBV28, the J gene TRBJ1-1; 9 bases are a match to TRBD1. The V and J ends lost 6 bases and 0 bases, in that order; junction bases with no gene match: 5. The CDR3 covers 15 residues. Looked up from germline, CDR1 is MDHEN and CDR2 is SYDVKM. The CDR3 DNA sequence: TGTGCCAGCAGCCAGGACAGGGGAATGAACACTGAAGCTTTCTTT. It translates to CASSQDRGMNTEAFF.

The rearrangement uses TRBV25-1 and TRBJ2-1; D is undetermined. With 3 bases removed from V and 7 bases from J, the gap between germline ends came to 16 bases. Germline CDR1 is MGHDK and CDR2 is SYGVNS. The CDR3 sequence is 15 residues long. The CDR3 coding sequence is TGTGCCAGCAGTGATCCGAGCCTTCCGTTTAATGAGCAGTTCTTC. The encoded protein is CASSDPSLPFNEQFF. Using reference TRBV25-1 and TRBJ2-1 for the parts outside the CDR3, the full variable domain is EADIYQTPRYLVIGTGKKITLECSQTMGHDKMYWYQQDPGMELHLIHYSYGVNSTEKGDLSSESTVSRIRTEHFPLTLESARPSHTSQYLCASSDPSLPFNEQFFGPGTRLTVL.

The chain employs TRBV6-4 and TRBJ2-1; D unclear. Germline CDR1 is MRHNA and CDR2 is SNTAGT. V was trimmed by 3 bases and J by 4 bases, leaving 7 bases between them. This CDR3 region has 13 residues. Written as DNA, the CDR3 is TGTGCCAGCAGTGAGCGGTTATACAATGAGCAGTTCTTC. Translation gives CASSERLYNEQFF.

This chain connects TRBV10-2 to TRBJ2-1, with unresolved D. Trimming left V 2 bases short and J 0 bases short, with 17 bases between. The germline CDR1 and CDR2 sequences are WSHSY and SAAADI. There are 18 residues in the CDR3. The DNA of the CDR3 is TGCGCCAGCAGTGAGGTTATGTTTTGGGCGACCTCCTACAATGAGCAGTTCTTC. Amino acids: CASSEVMFWATSYNEQFF.

J is TRBJ2-1 and V is TRBV3-1 (or the pseudogene TRBV3-2); a possible D gene is TRBD2 (5 bases). The length of the CDR3 is 15 residues. CDR1 and CDR2 from the germline V gene are LGHDT and YNNKEL (reference sequence). V lost 0 bases and J lost 7, with 13 bases in between. CDR3 protein: CASSQDRSVPNEQFF. The CDR3 DNA follows: TGTGCCAGCAGCCAAGATCGTAGCGTTCCGAATGAGCAGTTCTTC.

The chain couples TRBV24-1 to TRBJ2-7; tentative D call: TRBD1 (5 bases). Looked up from germline, CDR1 is KGHDR and CDR2 is SFDVKD. Trimming removed 9 bases at V and 2 bases at J, with 13 bases between. The CDR3 contains 13 residues. CDR3: CATSTDKTYEQYF. Written as DNA, the CDR3 is TGTGCCACCTCGACAGACAAAACCTACGAGCAGTACTTC.

The V call is TRBV23-1, the J call TRBJ1-5; TRBD1 agrees at 10 bases. TRBV23-1 carries the ORF label, with uncertain function. The CDR3 is made up of 21 amino acids. J was trimmed by 0 bases and V by 2 bases; bases with no gene match: 16. The CDR3 DNA reads as TGCGCCAGCAGTCAAACCCGCCCCGACAGGGGGCGACGCAATAGCAATCAGCCCCAGCATTTT. Protein sequence: CASSQTRPDRGRRNSNQPQHF.

V gene TRBV10-2 combines with J gene TRBJ2-5; D perhaps matches TRBD2 (6 bases). Germline V gene sequence: CDR1 WSHSY, CDR2 SAAADI. The CDR3 covers 16 residues. Trimming took off 7 bases at V and 4 bases at J, with 22 bases between the two ends. CDR3: CASKTGRDVVGETQYF. The DNA of the CDR3 is TGCGCCAGCAAGACCGGGAGAGATGTGGTGGGAGAGACCCAGTACTTC.

The chain couples TRBV7-6 to TRBJ2-1; possible D gene TRBD2, 6 bases. Germline loops: CDR1 SGHVS, CDR2 FNYEAQ. This CDR3 is 13 amino acids long. The ends were cut back, 4 bases at V and 6 bases at J, with 10 bases in the middle. CDR3 nucleotide sequence: TGTGCCAGCAGCTCCCGGGAGACCAATGAGCAGTTCTTC. Its translation: CASSSRETNEQFF.

This chain joins TRBV5-4 and TRBJ2-1, with TRBD2 identical over 8 bases. The V and J ends lost 5 bases and 8 bases, in that order; junction bases with no gene match: 18. CDR1 and CDR2 (germline): SGHNT, YYREEE (reference sequence). This CDR3 region has 17 residues. CDR3 residues: CASSNPRGTRGGDEQFF. The DNA of the CDR3 is TGTGCCAGCAGTAATCCCCGCGGGACTAGAGGGGGGGATGAGCAGTTCTTC.

CDR3 sequence (DNA): TGTGCCAGCATGGACAGTTATCAGCCCCAGCATTTT. Its protein product is CASMDSYQPQHF. The rearrangement links TRBV28 to TRBJ1-5, with TRBD1 as a possible D gene (6 bases). The CDR3 length is 12 residues. The germline CDR1 and CDR2 sequences are MDHEN and SYDVKM. V lost 7 bases, J lost 5 bases, and 9 bases lay in between. Looking up the rest from reference TRBV28 and TRBJ1-5 gives the full variable domain: DVKVTQSSRYLVKRTGEKVFLECVQDMDHENMFWYRQDPGLGLRLIYFSYDVKMKEKGDIPEGYSVSREKKERFSLILESASTNQTSMYLCASMDSYQPQHFGDGTRLSIL.

This chain links TRBV7-2 with TRBJ1-4; TRBD1 might be the D (5 bases). Germline CDR1 is SGHTA and CDR2 is FQGNSA. V lost 1 base to trimming and J lost 7 bases, with 16 bases between them. The length of the CDR3 is 16 residues. CDR3 sequence: CASSLGAAGVFEKLFF. The CDR3 bases are TGTGCCAGCAGCTTAGGGGCAGCGGGGGTTTTTGAAAAACTGTTTTTT.